This T cell receptor beta chain was sequenced during a study of blood T cell repertoires in COVID-19. Here immunoSEQ multiplex PCR was the method, and the copy in TCRdb shows in-frame clones only, minus some. This sample has fewer than 250,000 clones, with almost 85% found just once. The trim removed 7 bases at V and 2 bases at J, leaving 7 bases unmatched. Germline V gives CDR1 LNHDA, CDR2 SQIVND (reference sequence). This CDR3 has 14 amino acids. The sample holds one count of this clone. J is TRBJ1-2 and V is TRBV19, with 7 nucleotides matching TRBD1. The receptor's source is a woman aged 70 to 79 with active or convalescent COVID-19. The sample taken for sequencing was peripheral blood. CDR3 in DNA: TGTGCCAGTACAAGGACAGGTGAAAACTATGGCTACACCTTC. The encoded protein is CASTRTGENYGYTF.